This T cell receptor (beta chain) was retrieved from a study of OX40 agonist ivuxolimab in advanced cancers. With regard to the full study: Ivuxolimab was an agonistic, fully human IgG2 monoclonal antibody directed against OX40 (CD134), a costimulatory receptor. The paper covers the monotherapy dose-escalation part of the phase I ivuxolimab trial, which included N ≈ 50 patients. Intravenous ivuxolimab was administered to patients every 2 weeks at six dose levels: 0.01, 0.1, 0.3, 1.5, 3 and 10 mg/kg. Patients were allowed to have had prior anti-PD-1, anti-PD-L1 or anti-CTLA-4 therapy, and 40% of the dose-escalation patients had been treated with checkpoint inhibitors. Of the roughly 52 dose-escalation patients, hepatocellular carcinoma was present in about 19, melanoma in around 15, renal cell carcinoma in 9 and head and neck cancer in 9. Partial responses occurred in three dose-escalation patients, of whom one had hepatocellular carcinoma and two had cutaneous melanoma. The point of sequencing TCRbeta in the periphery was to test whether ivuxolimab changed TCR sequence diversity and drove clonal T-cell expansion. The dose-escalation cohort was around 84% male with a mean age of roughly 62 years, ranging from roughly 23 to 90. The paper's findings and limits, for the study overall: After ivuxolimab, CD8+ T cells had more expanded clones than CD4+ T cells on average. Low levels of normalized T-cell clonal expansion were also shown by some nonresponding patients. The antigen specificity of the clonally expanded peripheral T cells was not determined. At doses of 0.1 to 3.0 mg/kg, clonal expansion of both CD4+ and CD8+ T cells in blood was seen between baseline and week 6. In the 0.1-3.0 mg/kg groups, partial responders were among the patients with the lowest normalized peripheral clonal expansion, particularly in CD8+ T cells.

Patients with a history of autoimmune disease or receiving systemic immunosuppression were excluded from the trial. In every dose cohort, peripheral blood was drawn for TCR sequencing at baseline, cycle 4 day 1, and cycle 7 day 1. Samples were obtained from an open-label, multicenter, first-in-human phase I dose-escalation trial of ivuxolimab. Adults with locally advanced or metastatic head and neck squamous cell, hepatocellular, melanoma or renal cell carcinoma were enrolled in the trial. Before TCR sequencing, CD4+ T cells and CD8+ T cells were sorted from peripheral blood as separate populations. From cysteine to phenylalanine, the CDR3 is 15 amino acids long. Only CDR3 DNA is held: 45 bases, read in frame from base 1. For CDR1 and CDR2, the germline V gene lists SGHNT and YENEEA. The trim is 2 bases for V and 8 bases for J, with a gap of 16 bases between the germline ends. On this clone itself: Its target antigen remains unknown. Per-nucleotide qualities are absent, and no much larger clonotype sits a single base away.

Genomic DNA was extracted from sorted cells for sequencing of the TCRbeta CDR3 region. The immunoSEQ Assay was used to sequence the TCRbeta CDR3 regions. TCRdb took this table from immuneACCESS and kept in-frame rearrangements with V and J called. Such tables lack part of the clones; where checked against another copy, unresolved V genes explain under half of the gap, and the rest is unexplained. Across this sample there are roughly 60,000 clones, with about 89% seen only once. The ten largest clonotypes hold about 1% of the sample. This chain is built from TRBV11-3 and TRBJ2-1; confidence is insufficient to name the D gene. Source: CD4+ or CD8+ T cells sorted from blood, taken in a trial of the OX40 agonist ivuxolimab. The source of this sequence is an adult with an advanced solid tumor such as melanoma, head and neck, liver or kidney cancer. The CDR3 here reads CASSLSTYGGDEQFF. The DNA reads TGTGCCAGCAGCTTAAGTACCTATGGTGGGGATGAGCAGTTCTTC. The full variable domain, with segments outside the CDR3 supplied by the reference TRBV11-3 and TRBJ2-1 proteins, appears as EAGVVQSPRYKIIEKKQPVAFWCNPISGHNTLYWYLQNLGQGPELLIRYENEEAVDDSQLPKDRFSAERLKGVDSTLKIQPAELGDSAVYLCASSLSTYGGDEQFFGPGTRLTVL.